Shown below are 29 T cell receptor beta chains from a single sample sequenced in a study of blood T cell repertoires in COVID-19. This table comes from immunoSEQ multiplex PCR, and its TCRdb copy is limited to in-frame clones, with some not included. In the table there are approximately 480,000 clones, 87% of which are singletons. The sequencing sample was made of PBMCs or T cells enriched from blood (not recorded which). The source of these receptors is a woman younger than 35 who had recovered from COVID-19.

This chain uses TRBV4-1 with TRBJ1-2, with 10 bases lining up with TRBD1. The length of the CDR3 is 16 residues. Germline CDR1 MGHRA, CDR2 YSYEKL. After removal of 4 bases from V and 7 bases from J, the junction contained 12 bases not matched to a gene. CDR3 in amino acids: CASSRGQGEELGGYTF. The CDR3 nucleotides are TGCGCCAGCAGCCGCGGACAGGGGGAAGAATTGGGTGGCTACACCTTC.

This clone was seen a single time. Other nucleotide sequences from this sample produce the same CDR3. The V and J genes are TRBV19 and TRBJ1-1; 7 bases fit TRBD1. V was clipped by 8 bases and J by 1 base; unmatched bases: 1. This CDR3 is 12 amino acids long. Germline V gives CDR1 LNHDA, CDR2 SQIVND (reference sequence). This chain's CDR3 is CASRTGNTEAFF. The CDR3 bases are TGTGCCAGTCGGACAGGGAACACTGAAGCTTTCTTT.

V usage is TRBV24-1 and J usage is TRBJ2-1, with D perhaps matching TRBD2 (5 bases). Trimming removed 5 bases at V and 7 bases at J, with 11 bases between. Germline V gene data show CDR1 as KGHDR and CDR2 as SFDVKD. The CDR3 length is 13 residues. This CDR3 is CATSGAEGNEQFF. In nucleotides, the CDR3 is TGTGCCACCAGTGGGGCCGAGGGAAATGAGCAGTTCTTC.

The count of this clone is one. CDR3 in DNA: TGTGCCAGCAGCTGGGAGGGGGGAGGATCCTACGAGCAGTACTTC. Amino acids: CASSWEGGGSYEQYF. The chain has TRBV5-5 and TRBJ2-7; possibly TRBD2 for D (7 bases). CDR1 and CDR2 (germline): SGHKS, YYEKEE (reference sequence). This CDR3 contains 15 residues. The germline V and J ends were trimmed by 3 bases and 1 base, with 14 bases remaining between them.

This clone was observed a single time. The V and J genes are TRBV29-1 and TRBJ1-1; D not resolved. The germline V and J ends were trimmed by 5 bases and 9 bases, with 10 bases remaining between them. CDR1 and CDR2 from the germline V gene are SQVTM and ANQGSEA. The CDR3 is made up of 10 amino acids. CDR3 amino acids: CSVSGGKAFF. The CDR3 DNA is TGCAGCGTTTCGGGAGGTAAAGCTTTCTTT.

V usage is TRBV5-4 and J usage is TRBJ2-2; maybe TRBD1 (6 bases). V was trimmed by 4 bases and J by 1 base, leaving 8 bases between them. Germline values: CDR1 SGHNT, CDR2 YYREEE (reference sequence). CDR3 size: 14 residues. The CDR3 DNA follows: TGTGCCAGCAGCGCGACAGGGAACACCGGGGAGCTGTTTTTT. It translates to CASSATGNTGELFF. Full variable domain (missing parts from reference TRBV5-4 and TRBJ2-2): ETGVTQSPTHLIKTRGQQVTLRCSSQSGHNTVSWYQQALGQGPQFIFQYYREEENGRGNFPPRFSGLQFPNYSSELNVNALELDDSALYLCASSATGNTGELFFGEGSRLTVL.

The V and J genes are TRBV5-1 and TRBJ1-3, with no clear D. From germline, CDR1 is SGHRS and CDR2 YFSETQ. Trimming shortened V by 0 bases and J by 3 bases, and 13 bases separated the two germline ends. The CDR3 contains 16 residues. The CDR3: CASSLAPGSLGNTIYF. DNA of the CDR3: TGCGCCAGCAGCTTGGCCCCGGGTAGTCTTGGAAACACCATATATTTT.

The chain uses TRBV5-4 and TRBJ2-1; maybe TRBD2 (6 bases). Trimming shortened V by 3 bases and J by 2 bases, and 9 bases separated the two germline ends. The CDR3 has 14 residues. Germline assignment: CDR1 SGHNT and CDR2 YYREEE (reference sequence). CDR3 sequence (DNA): TGTGCCAGCAGCTCACGGGGGACCTACAATGAGCAGTTCTTC. It specifies CASSSRGTYNEQFF.

The V gene is TRBV27, the J gene TRBJ1-6; 8 positions agree with TRBD1. Trimming took 0 bases from V and 10 from J; bases not matched to a gene: 8. This CDR3 comprises 16 residues. Germline lookup yields CDR1 MNHEY and CDR2 SMNVEV (reference sequence). Here the CDR3 reads CASSLSFGQGRSPLHF. In DNA, the CDR3 is TGTGCCAGCAGTTTATCGTTCGGACAGGGCCGATCACCCCTCCACTTT.

The chain combines TRBV6-5 with TRBJ2-7; TRBD2 agrees at 7 bases. With 4 bases clipped from V and 3 bases from J, the junction kept 3 bases outside the gene matches. The CDR3 is 13 amino acids. Germline-derived CDR1 and CDR2 are MNHEY and SVGAGI. CDR3 sequence reads: CASSWGEGYEQYF. CDR3 sequence (DNA): TGTGCCAGCAGTTGGGGGGAGGGCTACGAGCAGTACTTC.

This chain links TRBV12-3 or TRBV12-4 with TRBJ2-2; D is undetermined. The ends were cut back, 7 bases at V and 6 bases at J, with 12 bases in the middle. There are 13 residues in the CDR3. DNA for the CDR3: TGTGCCAGCAAACCGCTCCCGGCCGGGGAGCTGTTTTTT. Its protein product is CASKPLPAGELFF.

This chain uses TRBV15 with TRBJ2-7, with TRBD1 as a possible D gene (6 bases). The V and J ends lost 4 bases and 6 bases respectively, with 19 bases between them. This CDR3 has 15 amino acids. Germline loops: CDR1 LNHNV, CDR2 YYDKDF (reference sequence). The CDR3 nucleotides are TGTGCCACCAGCACCACCGGGACACTAGTTTCCGAGCAGTACTTC. Its translation is CATSTTGTLVSEQYF.

The gene calls are TRBV4-1 and TRBJ1-2, with no clear D. V gave up 0 bases and J gave up 6 bases, with 11 bases separating them. Per germline, CDR1 MGHRA and CDR2 YSYEKL. CDR3 length: 14 amino acids. This CDR3 reads CASSQDGAGHGYTF. The CDR3, as DNA: TGCGCCAGCAGCCAAGATGGAGCGGGCCATGGCTACACCTTC.

Concerning this clone: The sample holds other DNA sequences that translate to the same CDR3. This chain connects TRBV2 to TRBJ2-7; D unresolved. Trimming cost V 7 bases and J 2 bases, with 9 bases left between them. This CDR3 comprises 12 residues. The germline V gene has CDR1 SNHLY and CDR2 FYNNEI. CDR3 loop: CASKYSTYEQYF. DNA of the CDR3: TGTGCCAGCAAGTACAGTACCTACGAGCAGTACTTC.

The chain combines TRBV9 with TRBJ2-7; tentative D call: TRBD1 (6 bases). This CDR3 comprises 15 residues. Germline V lookup: CDR1 SGDLS, CDR2 YYNGEE. V lost 0 bases and J lost 3, with 13 bases in between. The CDR3 loop reads CASSVGLGHGYEQYF. CDR3 sequence (DNA): TGTGCCAGCAGCGTAGGGTTGGGACATGGCTACGAGCAGTACTTC.

This clone has more than one count but fewer than ten. This rearrangement joins TRBV6-1 to TRBJ2-7; the match to TRBD1 covers 7 bases. Germline-derived CDR1 and CDR2 are MNHNS and SASEGT. This CDR3 is 14 amino acids long. Losses at the gene ends were 2 bases for V and 3 bases for J; bases not matched to a gene: 4. The CDR3 loop is CASSEMGQYYEQYF. The CDR3 bases are TGTGCCAGCAGTGAAATGGGACAGTACTACGAGCAGTACTTC.

The rearrangement links TRBV4-2 to TRBJ1-6; no clear D. Trimming shortened V by 0 bases and J by 8 bases, and 8 bases separated the two germline ends. Germline lookup yields CDR1 LGHNA and CDR2 YNFKEQ. The CDR3 consists of 14 residues. The CDR3 spells CASSQDLLDSPLHF. CDR3 in DNA: TGTGCCAGCAGCCAAGATTTATTAGATTCACCCCTCCACTTT.

The chain carries TRBV6-6 and TRBJ2-4; TRBD1 is a possible D gene (5 bases). CDR1 and CDR2 (germline): MNHNY, SVGAGI (reference sequence). The CDR3 runs to 15 residues. The germline V and J ends were trimmed by 5 bases and 9 bases, with 20 bases remaining between them. CDR3 protein: CASSRADDLRGIQYF. CDR3 coding DNA: TGTGCCAGCAGTCGGGCGGATGACCTTAGGGGCATTCAGTACTTC.

V and J are TRBV18 and TRBJ1-1; maybe TRBD1 (5 bases). The V gene's germline CDR1 is KGHSH and CDR2 LQKENI. Trimming shortened V by 4 bases and J by 3 bases, and 9 bases separated the two germline ends. CDR3 length: 13 amino acids. CDR3 sequence: CASSRGGDTEAFF. CDR3 nucleotides: TGTGCCAGCTCACGGGGGGGTGACACTGAAGCTTTCTTT.

The V gene is TRBV2, the J gene TRBJ1-5, with 7 positions matching TRBD1. The CDR3 runs 13 residues. Unmatched junction bases numbered 4, after V lost 4 bases and J lost 7 bases. CDR1 is SNHLY and CDR2 is FYNNEI in the germline V gene. Here the CDR3 reads CASSGQGYQPQHF. CDR3 bases: TGTGCCAGCAGTGGACAGGGATACCAGCCCCAGCATTTT. Based on the CDR3 plus reference TRBV2 and TRBJ1-5, the full variable domain is EPEVTQTPSHQVTQMGQEVILRCVPISNHLYFYWYRQILGQKVEFLVSFYNNEISEKSEIFDDQFSVERPDGSNFTLKIRSTKLEDSAMYFCASSGQGYQPQHFGDGTRLSIL.

The chain uses TRBV29-1 and TRBJ2-7; TRBD1 is a possible D gene (6 bases). Per the germline V gene, CDR1 is SQVTM and CDR2 is ANQGSEA. The CDR3 extends over 12 amino acids. Trimming pared 4 bases from V and 6 bases from J, leaving 13 bases between. This CDR3 reads CSVVSGGSEQYF. The CDR3 DNA is TGCAGCGTTGTTAGTGGGGGCTCCGAGCAGTACTTC.

The chain has TRBV2 and TRBJ1-1; 8 bases are shared with TRBD1. This CDR3 has 13 residues. J was trimmed by 8 bases and V by 7 bases; bases with no gene match: 9. CDR1 SNHLY and CDR2 FYNNEI come from the germline V gene. This CDR3 reads CASILDRGTEAFF. DNA for the CDR3: TGTGCCAGCATCCTAGACAGGGGCACAGAAGCTTTCTTT.

The chain employs TRBV2 and TRBJ1-2; the D is unclear. V gave up 7 bases and J gave up 0 bases, with 9 bases separating them. The CDR3 runs 13 residues. Germline V gene lookup returns CDR1 SNHLY and CDR2 FYNNEI. The CDR3 here is CASTLGPNYGYTF. CDR3 in DNA: TGTGCCAGCACCTTGGGCCCTAACTATGGCTACACCTTC.

The chain combines TRBV4-1 with TRBJ1-2; D unclear. V lost 0 bases to trimming and J lost 4 bases, with 15 bases between them. The V gene's germline CDR1 is MGHRA and CDR2 YSYEKL. This CDR3 has 16 amino acids. CDR3 in DNA: TGCGCCAGCAGCCAAGAGGGTCCGGGGAAGGGCTATGGCTACACCTTC. Translation: CASSQEGPGKGYGYTF.

This clone was counted a few times. The chain is built from TRBV29-1 and TRBJ1-1; 12 nucleotides match TRBD1. Per germline, CDR1 SQVTM and CDR2 ANQGSEA. The length of the CDR3 is 14 residues. Losses at the gene ends were 6 bases for V and 4 bases for J; bases not matched to a gene: 6. In DNA form, the CDR3 reads TGCAGCGTGGGGGACAGGGGGCTCGCCACTGAAGCTTTCTTT. Translating it yields CSVGDRGLATEAFF.

The genes are TRBV18 and TRBJ1-5; no firm D call. There are 17 residues in the CDR3. Germline lookup yields CDR1 KGHSH and CDR2 LQKENI. The germline V and J ends were trimmed by 6 bases and 3 bases, with 21 bases remaining between them. The CDR3 DNA follows: TGTGCCAGCTCTAAATCGCCGGCGGGGAGGGACAATCAGCCCCAGCATTTT. This encodes CASSKSPAGRDNQPQHF.

The genes are TRBV2 and TRBJ1-6; D possibly corresponds to TRBD1 (6 bases). The CDR3 is 13 residues long. Germline loops: CDR1 SNHLY, CDR2 FYNNEI. V dropped 8 bases and J dropped 10 bases, with 15 bases sitting between them. In DNA, the CDR3 is TGTGCCAGCGATCGGGACAACTTATCACCCCTCCACTTT. Translation gives CASDRDNLSPLHF.

The rearrangement uses TRBV11-1 and TRBJ2-7; D unclear. The CDR3 runs to 11 residues. Trimming took 5 bases from V and 5 from J, leaving 7 bases between them. The germline V gene encodes CDR1 SGHAT and CDR2 FQDESV (reference sequence). The DNA for the CDR3 is TGTGCCAGCAGCCAAACAAACGAGCAGTACTTC. It encodes CASSQTNEQYF.

This clone was seen a few times. The chain uses TRBV19 and TRBJ2-1; 15 positions agree with TRBD2. The germline gives CDR1 LNHDA, CDR2 SQIVND (reference sequence). J gave up 2 bases and V 4 bases, and 18 bases lay outside the gene matches. CDR3 length: 22 amino acids. CDR3 region: CASSTTLSTGLAGGSAYNEQFF. DNA of the CDR3: TGTGCCAGTAGTACCACTCTGTCGACGGGACTAGCGGGGGGTTCGGCCTACAATGAGCAGTTCTTC.